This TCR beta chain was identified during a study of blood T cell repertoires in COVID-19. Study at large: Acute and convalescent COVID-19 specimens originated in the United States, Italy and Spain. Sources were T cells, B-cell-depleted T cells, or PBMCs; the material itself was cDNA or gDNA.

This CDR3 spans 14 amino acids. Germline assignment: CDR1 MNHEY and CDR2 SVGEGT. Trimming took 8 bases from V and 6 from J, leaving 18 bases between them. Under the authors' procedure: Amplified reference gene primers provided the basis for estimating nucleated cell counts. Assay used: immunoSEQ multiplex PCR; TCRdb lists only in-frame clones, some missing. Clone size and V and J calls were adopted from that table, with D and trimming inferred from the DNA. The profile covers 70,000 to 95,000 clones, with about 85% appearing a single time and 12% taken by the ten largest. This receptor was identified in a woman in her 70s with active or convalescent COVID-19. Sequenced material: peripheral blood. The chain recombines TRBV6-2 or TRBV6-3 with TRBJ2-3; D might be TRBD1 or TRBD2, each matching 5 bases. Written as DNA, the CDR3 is TGTGCCAGCCGCCGGGGCCTCATTACGGATACGCAGTATTTT. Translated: CASRRGLITDTQYF.